The 28 T cell receptor beta chains below come from one sample, sequenced in a study of T cell responses to AZD1222 COVID-19 vaccine. The method was immunoSEQ multiplex PCR; TCRdb's version includes in-frame clones alone and lacks a portion of them. This table holds approximately 140,000 clones, around 95% found once. The material sequenced was peripheral blood, taken on day 0 of AZD1222 vaccination. These TCRs come from an adult in good health.

This chain uses TRBV10-2 with TRBJ1-4; D uncertain. This CDR3 region has 15 residues. V dropped 10 bases and J dropped 7 bases, with 22 bases sitting between them. Per germline, CDR1 WSHSY and CDR2 SAAADI. CDR3 in amino acids: CATKNLGFHGEKLFF. The CDR3 DNA is TGCGCCACGAAAAACCTAGGGTTCCACGGTGAAAAACTGTTTTTT.

The chain joins TRBV29-1 to TRBJ1-5, with a possible D match to TRBD1 (6 bases). This CDR3 is 15 amino acids long. Trimming removed 7 bases from V and 2 bases from J, with 18 bases in between. Germline V gene lookup returns CDR1 SQVTM and CDR2 ANQGSEA. As DNA, the CDR3 is TGCAGCGCTTCCACAGGGACCCTTGGCAATCAGCCCCAGCATTTT. Protein: CSASTGTLGNQPQHF.

The chain carries TRBV5-1 and TRBJ2-5; no definite D call. In germline, CDR1 is SGHRS, CDR2 YFSETQ. The CDR3 sequence is 15 residues long. The V and J ends lost 1 base and 5 bases respectively, with 15 bases between them. The CDR3: CASSLQRQFGETQYF. The CDR3 region has the DNA TGCGCCAGCAGCTTGCAGCGCCAATTTGGGGAGACCCAGTACTTC.

V usage is TRBV9 and J usage is TRBJ2-3, with D hard to call. The CDR3 is 16 amino acids. V was shortened by 3 bases and J by 2 bases, with 16 bases between the two germline ends. Germline loops: CDR1 SGDLS, CDR2 YYNGEE. The CDR3 protein is CASSALGNNPTDTQYF. The CDR3 nucleotides are TGTGCCAGCAGCGCACTGGGGAATAACCCCACAGATACGCAGTATTTT.

The V and J genes are TRBV6-2 or TRBV6-3 and TRBJ2-7, with D tentatively TRBD2 (6 bases). V lost 5 bases to trimming and J lost 3 bases, with 11 bases between them. There are 13 residues in the CDR3. Germline loops: CDR1 MNHEY, CDR2 SVGEGT. The CDR3 spells CASSPRGNYEQYV. For the CDR3, the DNA is TGTGCCAGCAGTCCCCGGGGGAACTACGAGCAGTACGTC.

On this clone itself: The limits of the CDR3 on the DNA are not certain, so only TCRdb's listed CDR3 is given. The rearrangement joins TRBV28 to TRBJ1-5. The CDR3 is made up of 18 amino acids, end residues included. Per the germline V gene, CDR1 is MDHEN and CDR2 is SYDVKM. CDR3 amino acids: CASSTSAGPFYSNQPQHF.

V usage is TRBV6-2 or TRBV6-3 and J usage is TRBJ2-7; D is uncertain. Trimming removed 2 bases at V and 3 bases at J, with 17 bases between. The CDR3 runs 16 residues. Germline V lookup: CDR1 MNHEY, CDR2 SVGEGT. CDR3 nucleotide sequence: TGTGCCAGCAGTTACGGGCTAGAAACGTCCCACTACGAGCAGTACGTC. This sequence encodes CASSYGLETSHYEQYV.

The chain carries TRBV6-2 or TRBV6-3 and TRBJ1-6, with 7 nucleotides matching TRBD1. V lost 5 bases, J lost 0 bases, and 10 bases stayed unmatched. This CDR3 is 18 amino acids long. Germline lookup yields CDR1 MNHEY and CDR2 SVGEGT. CDR3 amino acids: CASSGRQGSSSYNSPLHF. The CDR3 DNA reads as TGTGCCAGCAGTGGGAGACAGGGATCGAGCTCCTATAATTCACCCCTCCACTTT.

The chain links TRBV28 to TRBJ1-2, with D possibly matching TRBD1 (6 bases). The CDR3 runs 13 residues. Trimming took off 6 bases at V and 8 bases at J, with 16 bases between the two ends. Germline V gives CDR1 MDHEN, CDR2 SYDVKM. CDR3 in amino acids: CASSPATGGGYTF. CDR3 DNA: TGTGCCAGCAGCCCTGCGACAGGAGGCGGCTACACCTTC.

V is TRBV5-1 and J is TRBJ2-5; 14 bases line up with TRBD2. CDR3 length: 17 amino acids. V trimming: 2 bases; J trimming: 5 bases; junction bases outside the gene matches: 8. Germline V gives CDR1 SGHRS, CDR2 YFSETQ. The CDR3 sequence: CASSFGLAGGSVETQYF. The CDR3 region has the DNA TGCGCCAGCAGCTTTGGACTAGCGGGGGGCTCGGTTGAGACCCAGTACTTC.

This CDR3 is CASSLWVEKLFF. The CDR3 DNA is TGTGCCAGCAGTTTATGGGTCGAAAAACTGTTTTTT. The gene calls are TRBV28 and TRBJ1-4; the D is unclear. V lost 0 bases to trimming and J lost 8 bases, with 4 bases between them. CDR1 and CDR2 (germline): MDHEN, SYDVKM. The CDR3 runs to 12 residues.

This rearrangement joins TRBV5-6 to TRBJ1-2, with a possible D match to TRBD1 (5 bases). The CDR3 totals 15 residues. The V end was cut by 1 base, the J end by 8 bases, with 18 bases between. Per the germline V gene, CDR1 is SGHDT and CDR2 is YYEEEE. CDR3 loop: CASSLFSGTLYGYTF. CDR3 in DNA: TGTGCCAGCAGCTTGTTCTCAGGGACGTTGTACGGCTACACCTTC.

The V and J genes are TRBV6-6 and TRBJ2-1; possible D gene TRBD1, 5 bases. CDR3 length: 13 amino acids. Trimming shortened V by 5 bases and J by 6 bases, and 11 bases separated the two germline ends. Germline CDR1 is MNHNY and CDR2 is SVGAGI (reference sequence). The CDR3 coding sequence is TGTGCCAGCAGTCCCAGGGCCGGCAATGAGCAGTTCTTC. It specifies CASSPRAGNEQFF.

V is TRBV3-1 (or the pseudogene TRBV3-2) and J is TRBJ1-1; D may be TRBD1 (5 bases). The germline CDR1 and CDR2 sequences are LGHDT and YNNKEL (reference sequence). The V end lost 0 bases, the J end lost 2 bases, and 13 bases lay between the germline ends. This CDR3 contains 16 residues. CDR3 amino acids: CASSQEGLGDNTEAFF. The CDR3 coding sequence is TGTGCCAGCAGCCAAGAAGGCCTGGGGGACAACACTGAAGCTTTCTTT.

This chain links TRBV5-8 with TRBJ1-1; no definite D call. This CDR3 spans 11 amino acids. Germline lookup yields CDR1 SGHTS and CDR2 YDEGEE. Trimming shortened V by 1 base and J by 10 bases, and 8 bases separated the two germline ends. CDR3 coding DNA: TGTGCCAGCAGCTTGTACAGCGGAGCTTTCTTT. Its translation: CASSLYSGAFF.

The chain employs TRBV7-9 and TRBJ2-3; D is unresolved. CDR3 length: 13 residues. The germline CDR1 and CDR2 sequences are SEHNR and FQNEAQ (reference sequence). Trimming removed 8 bases at V and 10 bases at J, with 19 bases between. CDR3 in DNA: TGTGCCAGCGACGGACCCGGGCCCCCGTCGCAGTATTTT. As protein: CASDGPGPPSQYF. Supplemented by reference TRBV7-9 and TRBJ2-3, the full variable domain reads DTGVSQNPRHKITKRGQNVTFRCDPISEHNRLYWYRQTLGQGPEFLTYFQNEAQLEKSRLLSDRFSAERPKGSFSTLEIQRTEQGDSAMYLCASDGPGPPSQYFGPGTRLTVL.

This chain connects TRBV19 to TRBJ2-1; 15 bases align to TRBD2. CDR1 is LNHDA and CDR2 is SQIVND in the germline V gene (reference sequence). With V trimmed by 7 bases and J by 9 bases, 4 bases remained unmatched. The length of the CDR3 is 14 residues. CDR3 nucleotide sequence: TGTGCCAGTAAAGGGACTAGCGGGAGGTTTGAGCAGTTCTTC. Translated, it gives CASKGTSGRFEQFF.

The chain joins TRBV19 to TRBJ1-6; 9 bases map to TRBD1. The CDR3 loop spans 15 amino acids. Trimming took 4 bases from V and 6 from J; bases not matched to a gene: 4. The V gene's germline CDR1 is LNHDA and CDR2 SQIVND (reference sequence). The CDR3 coding sequence is TGTGCCAGTAGTACCCTGGGACAGGGTAATTCACCCCTCCACTTT. Amino acids: CASSTLGQGNSPLHF.

This chain links TRBV7-9 with TRBJ1-2; no reliable D call. The CDR3 has 12 amino acids. V was pared by 3 bases and J by 6 bases, with 8 bases between. Germline loops: CDR1 SEHNR, CDR2 FQNEAQ (reference sequence). The CDR3 spells CASSFASHGYTF. DNA of the CDR3: TGTGCCAGCAGCTTCGCATCCCATGGCTACACCTTC.

CDR3 DNA sequence: TGTGCCAGCTCACCCATGGACCCGAGCCCTGGAAACACCATATATTTT. It encodes CASSPMDPSPGNTIYF. The chain is built from TRBV18 and TRBJ1-3, with no clear D. The V and J ends lost 3 bases and 2 bases respectively, with 14 bases between them. The length of the CDR3 is 16 residues. Germline lookup yields CDR1 KGHSH and CDR2 LQKENI.

This chain joins TRBV10-3 and TRBJ1-1; D is ambiguous. CDR1 and CDR2 (germline): ENHRY, SYGVKD. The V end lost 7 bases, the J end lost 1 base, and 10 bases lay between the germline ends. CDR3 length: 13 amino acids. CDR3 sequence reads: CAITSTPNTEAFF. CDR3 nucleotide sequence: TGTGCCATCACCTCAACCCCGAACACTGAAGCTTTCTTT.

This clone was observed once. The V gene is TRBV6-1, the J gene TRBJ1-6; D is unresolved. Germline V CDR1 and CDR2: MNHNS, SASEGT. Trimming cost V 0 bases and J 5 bases, with 17 bases left between them. The CDR3 runs to 18 residues. The CDR3: CASSEARAVPFHNSPLHF. Here the CDR3 DNA reads TGTGCCAGCAGTGAAGCTCGGGCGGTCCCGTTCCATAATTCACCCCTCCACTTT.

About this clone itself: The same CDR3 can be traced to other DNA sequences in this sample. The V call is TRBV3-1 (or the pseudogene TRBV3-2), the J call TRBJ1-1; no definite D call. The CDR3 is 14 residues long. Trimming cost V 0 bases and J 1 base, with 6 bases left between them. In germline, CDR1 is LGHDT, CDR2 YNNKEL (reference sequence). CDR3 sequence reads: CASSQEDRNTEAFF. Here the CDR3 DNA reads TGTGCCAGCAGCCAAGAAGATAGGAACACTGAAGCTTTCTTT.

The chain carries TRBV5-1 and TRBJ2-1; 13 bases map to TRBD2. Germline lookup yields CDR1 SGHRS and CDR2 YFSETQ. With V trimmed by 3 bases and J by 7 bases, 10 bases remained unmatched. This CDR3 has 17 amino acids. The CDR3 bases are TGCGCCAGCAGCTCGCCCACGGGACTAGCGGGAAGAAATGAGCAGTTCTTC. Its protein product is CASSSPTGLAGRNEQFF.

The rearrangement links TRBV4-1 to TRBJ2-5; 7 nucleotides match TRBD2. Germline CDR1 is MGHRA and CDR2 is YSYEKL. CDR3 length equals 13 residues. V dropped 4 bases and J dropped 5; count of bases not matched to a gene: 4. CDR3 nucleotides: TGCGCCAGCAGCCCGGGGACTACGGAGACCCAGTACTTC. Translating it yields CASSPGTTETQYF.

V is TRBV28 and J is TRBJ1-3, with 7 bases identical to TRBD1. V lost 5 bases, J lost 3 bases, and 4 bases stayed unmatched. The length of the CDR3 is 14 residues. Germline assignment: CDR1 MDHEN and CDR2 SYDVKM. DNA for the CDR3: TGTGCCAGCAGTAACGACAGGGTTGGAAACACCATATATTTT. This sequence encodes CASSNDRVGNTIYF.

This clone was observed a few times. Other nucleotide sequences from this sample produce the same CDR3. The rearrangement joins TRBV11-2 to TRBJ1-5; D unresolved. The CDR3 runs to 13 residues. Trimming shortened V by 0 bases and J by 6 bases, and 6 bases separated the two germline ends. CDR1 is SGHAT, CDR2 FQNNGV, per germline. This CDR3 reads CASSLDLGQPQHF. CDR3 DNA: TGTGCCAGCAGCTTAGATCTGGGTCAGCCCCAGCATTTT.

The chain couples TRBV6-5 to TRBJ2-3, with TRBD2 identical over 13 bases. The trim removed 6 bases at V and 5 bases at J, leaving 5 bases unmatched. The CDR3 extends over 15 amino acids. Germline assignment: CDR1 MNHEY and CDR2 SVGAGI. CDR3 in DNA: TGTGCCAGCAGCGGGACTAGCGGGACGGGAGATACGCAGTATTTT. As protein: CASSGTSGTGDTQYF.